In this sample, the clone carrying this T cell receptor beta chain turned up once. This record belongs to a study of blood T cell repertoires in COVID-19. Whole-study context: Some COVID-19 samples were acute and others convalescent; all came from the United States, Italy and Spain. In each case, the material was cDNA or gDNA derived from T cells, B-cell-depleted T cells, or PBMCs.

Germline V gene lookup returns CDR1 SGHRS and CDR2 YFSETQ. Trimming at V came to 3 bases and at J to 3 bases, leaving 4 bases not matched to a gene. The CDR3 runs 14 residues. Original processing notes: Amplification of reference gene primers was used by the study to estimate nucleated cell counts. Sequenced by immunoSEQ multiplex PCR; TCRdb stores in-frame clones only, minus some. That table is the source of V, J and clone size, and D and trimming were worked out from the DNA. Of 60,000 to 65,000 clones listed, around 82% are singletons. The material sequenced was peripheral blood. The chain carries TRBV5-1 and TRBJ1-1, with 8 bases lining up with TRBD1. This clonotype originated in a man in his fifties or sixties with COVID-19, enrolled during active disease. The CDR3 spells CASSWSGGDTEAFF. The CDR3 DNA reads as TGCGCCAGCAGCTGGTCAGGGGGCGACACTGAAGCTTTCTTT. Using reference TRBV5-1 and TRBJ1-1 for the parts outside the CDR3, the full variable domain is KAGVTQTPRYLIKTRGQQVTLSCSPISGHRSVSWYQQTPGQGLQFLFEYFSETQRNKGNFPGRFSGRQFSNSRSEMNVSTLELGDSALYLCASSWSGGDTEAFFGQGTRLTVV.